This entry is about one T cell receptor beta chain. Its antigen target is currently unknown. Per-base qualities were not stored, and no clone one base away is much larger. The entry originates in a study of blood T cells in healthy people across ages (dated by TCRdb to the mid-2010s). Regarding the study in general: In model experiments, template switching captured roughly one uniquely barcoded TCR beta cDNA molecule for every two T cells. Age-related changes in TCR beta repertoire diversity were measured in the study by deep sequencing normalized with unique cDNA molecular identifiers. The donors were split into four age groups: young (average 16 years), middle-aged (around 40), aged (around 67) and long-lived (approximately 80). To avoid experimental bias, donors of different ages were randomly spread across the sequencing lanes. Two additional independent replicas of 1 million unique cDNA reads from the same blood draw were analyzed for two donors (one aged 18 to 30 and one aged 80 or older).

The library was made by 5' RACE. The sample was run on an Illumina HiSeq 2500. A second roughly 6 to 12 cycle PCR used a sample-barcoded 5' primer and a J-beta primer mix. A template-switch 5' adaptor carrying 12 random nucleotides introduced a unique molecular identifier onto each TCR beta cDNA molecule. At least 2.5 million CDR3-containing paired-end reads were obtained from each sample. The Mint cDNA synthesis kit, primed by a TRBC-specific oligonucleotide, was used to synthesize first-strand cDNA from all RNA. After uracil-DNA glycosylase treatment, a first 18-cycle PCR used universal primers M1SS and BC2_uni_R on all cDNA. Concerning the study's data processing: Each sample was normalized by randomly selecting 1 million high-quality reads, each carrying a distinct molecular identifier. Reads sharing molecular identifiers were discarded rather than binned into consensus sequences. MiTCR, set to a Q25 quality threshold and the strictest error-elimination algorithm, was used for CDR3 identification, clonotype clustering and error correction. A nonparametric unseen species model with Euler transformation was used to estimate a lower bound on total TCR beta diversity. Clones were called with MiXCR by TCRdb after fastp trimmed the public reads at Q25, and only in-frame beta chains were retained. A single entry per CDR3 protein holds the most common genes and DNA from its merged rows. TCRdb's processing, not the authors' own work, is the source of the V and J calls. The sample table records around 1,500,000 distinct CDR3 sequences; 28% of these occur just once. 7% to 9% of the sample is held by the ten biggest clonotypes.

Here V drops 3 bases and J drops 5 bases, and the junction holds 2 bases not matched to any gene. From its cysteine to its phenylalanine, the CDR3 spans 13 amino acids. Here the CDR3 DNA is all that survives: 39 bases in frame from base 1. The germline V gene encodes CDR1 DFQATT and CDR2 SNEGSKA (reference sequence). The investigation overall reported the following: Compared with the aged group, the long-lived group had more naive CD4+ T cells, fewer expanded clones and increased TCR diversity, suggesting age selection. Bulk unsorted PBMC profiling prevented conclusive comparison of naive and antigen-experienced compartments. Observed TCR beta diversity per million T cells fell roughly linearly with age, and a significant reduction was already apparent by age approximately 40. Estimates of total diversity based on one million sequenced T cells were regarded as lower bounds and as underestimates. Because the CMV infection status of the donors was unknown, age-related changes in expanded clonotypes may potentially have been confounded. The percentage of naive T cells measured by flow cytometry correlated strongly with observed TCR beta diversity.

Systemically healthy Caucasian individuals from Russia, approximately 39 in total and aged about 6 to 100 years, were included as donors. About 10 milliliters of peripheral blood were drawn from each donor into EDTA-treated Vacutainer tubes. Ficoll-Paque density-gradient centrifugation was used to isolate PBMCs, with at least 6.5 million per sample. Total RNA, at least 5 micrograms per sample, was extracted from PBMCs with Trizol reagent. The percentages of naive CD45RAhigh/CD27high T cells were determined by flow cytometry on a PBMC aliquot from every donor. Sequencing was performed on blood. The V and J segments used are TRBV20-1 and TRBJ2-1, with 9 junctional bases fitting TRBD1. This TCR derives from a woman aged 30 to 39 in good health. The CDR3 region has the sequence CSARDRGHNEQFF. Read as DNA, the sequence is TGCAGTGCTAGGGACAGGGGACACAATGAGCAGTTCTTC.